Below, 31 T cell receptor beta chains from the same sample are listed, as sequenced in a study of shared clonotypes between healthy human individuals. Assay used: immunoSEQ multiplex PCR; TCRdb lists only in-frame clones, some missing. The sample carries 530,000 or so clones, about three quarters recorded once. Sequencing was performed on PBMCs. The source of these receptors is a woman in her forties in good health. Some clones in this sample may be carry-over from other donors' samples.

This clone was recorded once. The chain has TRBV27 and TRBJ1-4; 7 positions agree with TRBD1. Trimming at V came to 5 bases and at J to 7 bases, leaving 10 bases not matched to a gene. Per the germline V gene, CDR1 is MNHEY and CDR2 is SMNVEV (reference sequence). This CDR3 comprises 15 residues. CDR3 region: CASSRNRGSGEKLFF. The CDR3 nucleotides read TGTGCCAGCAGTCGCAACAGGGGCTCGGGTGAAAAACTGTTTTTT.

The chain has TRBV5-1 and TRBJ2-2; 11 bases are shared with TRBD1. The CDR3 is made up of 14 amino acids. CDR1 and CDR2 (germline): SGHRS, YFSETQ. The ends lost 4 bases at V and 4 bases at J; junction bases unmatched: 0. CDR3 coding DNA: TGCGCCAGCAGCGGGACAGGGGGCACCGGGGAGCTGTTTTTT. Protein sequence: CASSGTGGTGELFF.

This chain uses TRBV15 with TRBJ2-1, with D hard to call. V gave up 0 bases and J gave up 0 bases, with 15 bases separating them. Germline V gene sequence: CDR1 LNHNV, CDR2 YYDKDF (reference sequence). The CDR3 loop spans 18 amino acids. CDR3 region: CATSRDRSAGSSYNEQFF. Written as DNA, the CDR3 is TGTGCCACCAGCAGAGATAGGTCCGCTGGAAGCTCCTACAATGAGCAGTTCTTC.

This clone has only one observation. This chain uses TRBV14 with TRBJ1-1; 8 positions match TRBD1. This CDR3 comprises 14 residues. After removal of 4 bases from V and 1 base from J, the junction contained 2 bases not matched to a gene. CDR1 is SGHDN, CDR2 FVKESK, per germline. The CDR3 spells CASSRTGRNTEAFF. The CDR3 region has the DNA TGTGCCAGCAGCCGGACAGGGAGGAACACTGAAGCTTTCTTT.

This rearrangement joins TRBV19 to TRBJ2-5, with TRBD2 identical over 7 bases. This CDR3 is 15 amino acids long. V lost 3 bases and J lost 5; bases outside the gene matches: 9. Germline values: CDR1 LNHDA, CDR2 SQIVND (reference sequence). The CDR3 coding sequence is TGTGCCAGTAGTATTGGGGGAGGGCCTTCGGAGACCCAGTACTTC. It specifies CASSIGGGPSETQYF.

CDR3 amino acids: CAWSVPGGGYEQYF. The CDR3 DNA is TGTGCCTGGAGTGTACCCGGGGGAGGGTACGAGCAGTACTTC. The rearrangement uses TRBV30 and TRBJ2-5, with 7 nucleotides matching TRBD2. The DNA end is a closer match to TRBJ2-7, so the J assignment may be wrong. Germline V gene lookup returns CDR1 GTSNPN and CDR2 SVGIG (reference sequence). The CDR3 covers 14 residues.

This chain uses TRBV7-8 with TRBJ2-7; 9 bases match TRBD1. The junction had 11 bases not matched to a gene; V was cut back by 10 bases and J by 1 base. The CDR3 is made up of 15 amino acids. Germline CDR1 reads SGHVS; CDR2 reads FQNEAQ. This CDR3 reads CATQKIGQGSYEQYF. CDR3 nucleotides: TGTGCCACGCAGAAGATAGGACAGGGGTCCTACGAGCAGTACTTC.

In DNA, the CDR3 is TGTGCCAGCAGCCGCATGAGCAATCAGCCCCAGCATTTT. Its protein product is CASSRMSNQPQHF. The chain uses TRBV14 and TRBJ1-5; no reliable D call. The CDR3 is 13 residues long. The germline gives CDR1 SGHDN, CDR2 FVKESK. Trimming removed 4 bases at V and 1 base at J, with 5 bases between.

In the case of this clone: This probably arose from a read error, given a far larger clone one base away. V gene TRBV5-1 combines with J gene TRBJ1-1; the match to TRBD1 covers 7 bases. The CDR3 extends over 15 amino acids. The germline CDR1 and CDR2 sequences are SGHRS and YFSETQ. The DNA of the CDR3 is TGCACCAGTTCGGGGACAGAATCGTGGAGCACTGAAGCTTTCTTT. Amino acid sequence: CTSSGTESWSTEAFF.

The chain recombines TRBV6-9 with TRBJ2-6; no firm D call. In germline, CDR1 is MNHGY, CDR2 SVAAGI. Trimming removed 6 bases from V and 4 bases from J, with 13 bases in between. CDR3 length equals 15 residues. Here the CDR3 reads CASSHRTSGANVLTF. CDR3 sequence (DNA): TGTGCCAGCAGCCATCGGACGTCAGGGGCCAACGTCCTGACTTTC.

In DNA, the CDR3 is TGTGCCAGCAGCCCCGGGCCCTCCTACAATGAGCAGTTCTTC. This translates into CASSPGPSYNEQFF. J is TRBJ2-1 and V is TRBV7-3; D uncertain. V lost 5 bases, J lost 0 bases, and 8 bases lay in between. The CDR3 is 14 residues long. Germline CDR1 is SGHTA and CDR2 is FQGTGA.

J is TRBJ2-7 and V is TRBV19; TRBD1 agrees at 9 bases. V trimming: 7 bases; J trimming: 4 bases; junction bases outside the gene matches: 8. The CDR3 runs 14 residues. Germline assignment: CDR1 LNHDA and CDR2 SQIVND (reference sequence). The CDR3 loop reads CASTAGTGRYEQYF. The CDR3 nucleotides are TGTGCCAGTACCGCTGGGACAGGGAGATACGAGCAGTACTTC. Combining the CDR3 with reference TRBV19 and TRBJ2-7 gives the whole variable domain DGGITQSPKYLFRKEGQNVTLSCEQNLNHDAMYWYRQDPGQGLRLIYYSQIVNDFQKGDIAEGYSVSREKKESFPLTVTSAQKNPTAFYLCASTAGTGRYEQYFGPGTRLTVT.

This clone has just one count. The V call is TRBV29-1, the J call TRBJ2-3; D unresolved. The V gene lost 2 bases and the J gene lost 9 bases, with 12 bases spanning the gap. This CDR3 has 12 amino acids. Germline lookup yields CDR1 SQVTM and CDR2 ANQGSEA. This chain's CDR3 is CSVERQAGTQYF. CDR3 bases: TGCAGCGTTGAACGCCAGGCCGGGACGCAGTATTTT.

The chain joins TRBV18 to TRBJ1-2; D unresolved. CDR1 is KGHSH, CDR2 LQKENI, per germline. The V and J ends lost 2 bases and 4 bases respectively, with 11 bases between them. The CDR3 spans 14 residues. The CDR3 DNA is TGTGCCAGCTCACCAGCCGGGTTGAGCTATGGCTACACCTTC. Translated: CASSPAGLSYGYTF.

This sequence joins TRBV18 and TRBJ1-1, with TRBD1 matching 7 bases. In germline, CDR1 is KGHSH, CDR2 LQKENI. This CDR3 comprises 16 residues. With 2 bases clipped from V and 0 bases from J, the junction kept 6 bases outside the gene matches. Here the CDR3 reads CASSPSGRGVNTEAFF. CDR3 DNA sequence: TGTGCCAGCTCACCATCGGGCAGGGGGGTGAACACTGAAGCTTTCTTT.

This chain connects TRBV15 to TRBJ2-3; the D gene is possibly TRBD2 (5 bases). V lost 8 bases and J 2 bases, leaving 11 bases between the germline ends. CDR3 length: 13 residues. In germline, CDR1 is LNHNV, CDR2 YYDKDF (reference sequence). The CDR3 region is CATHPGNTDTQYF. Here the CDR3 DNA reads TGTGCCACCCATCCGGGAAACACAGATACGCAGTATTTT.

This rearrangement joins TRBV29-1 to TRBJ2-2, with D perhaps matching TRBD2 (6 bases). The length of the CDR3 is 11 residues. V lost 7 bases to trimming and J lost 7 bases, with 10 bases between them. CDR1 and CDR2 (germline): SQVTM, ANQGSEA. DNA of the CDR3: TGCAGCGCCGGGGAGGTCGGGGAGCTGTTTTTT. As protein: CSAGEVGELFF.

This chain joins TRBV7-9 and TRBJ1-5, with D unresolved. Between the trimmed V and J ends, which lost 2 bases and 1 base, there was a span of 12 bases. This CDR3 is built from 16 residues. From germline, CDR1 is SEHNR and CDR2 FQNEAQ (reference sequence). In DNA, the CDR3 is TGTGCCAGCAGCTTAAGTATTTGGCAAAGCAATCAGCCCCAGCATTTT. The encoded protein is CASSLSIWQSNQPQHF. Based on the CDR3 plus reference TRBV7-9 and TRBJ1-5, the full variable domain is DTGVSQNPRHKITKRGQNVTFRCDPISEHNRLYWYRQTLGQGPEFLTYFQNEAQLEKSRLLSDRFSAERPKGSFSTLEIQRTEQGDSAMYLCASSLSIWQSNQPQHFGDGTRLSIL.

J is TRBJ2-1 and V is TRBV27; tentatively, D is TRBD1 or TRBD2 (5 bases each). CDR3 length: 16 amino acids. Trimming shortened V by 2 bases and J by 4 bases, and 15 bases separated the two germline ends. CDR1 is MNHEY and CDR2 is SMNVEV in the germline V gene (reference sequence). The CDR3 DNA sequence: TGTGCCAGCAGTTTACAGGGAATCGGGGCTTACAATGAGCAGTTCTTC. It translates to CASSLQGIGAYNEQFF.

This clone appeared a single time. V usage is TRBV19 and J usage is TRBJ2-3, with TRBD2 matching 8 bases. Germline assignment: CDR1 LNHDA and CDR2 SQIVND (reference sequence). The CDR3 contains 14 residues. V lost 5 bases and J lost 4; bases outside the gene matches: 5. The CDR3 coding sequence is TGTGCCAGTAGTCTGACGGGAGGGGCAGATACGCAGTATTTT. This sequence encodes CASSLTGGADTQYF. The full variable domain, rest sourced from reference TRBV19 and TRBJ2-3, is DGGITQSPKYLFRKEGQNVTLSCEQNLNHDAMYWYRQDPGQGLRLIYYSQIVNDFQKGDIAEGYSVSREKKESFPLTVTSAQKNPTAFYLCASSLTGGADTQYFGPGTRLTVL.

The CDR3 here is CASSLDSNQPQHF. The CDR3 nucleotides are TGTGCCAGCAGCCTGGACTCTAATCAGCCCCAGCATTTT. This chain connects TRBV6-4 to TRBJ1-5; D unclear. The germline V gene has CDR1 MRHNA and CDR2 SNTAGT. V lost 6 bases to trimming and J lost 4 bases, with 10 bases between them. The CDR3 contains 13 residues.

This clone has ten or more counts. This rearrangement joins TRBV28 to TRBJ1-2; no reliable D call. Deletions cut 3 bases from V and 3 bases from J, with 8 bases between. In germline, CDR1 is MDHEN, CDR2 SYDVKM. The CDR3 covers 13 residues. CDR3 in amino acids: CASSLARYYGYTF. As DNA, the CDR3 is TGTGCCAGCAGTTTGGCCAGATACTATGGCTACACCTTC.

The chain couples TRBV18 to TRBJ1-2, with 9 bases lining up with TRBD1. CDR1 and CDR2 from the germline V gene are KGHSH and LQKENI. The CDR3 loop spans 16 amino acids. Germline trimming cut 3 bases from V and 5 bases from J; bases unmatched to any gene: 10. This CDR3 reads CASSPRGTGFEYGYTF. CDR3 bases: TGTGCCAGCTCACCGAGAGGGACAGGGTTTGAGTATGGCTACACCTTC.

Regarding this clone: The junction does not match germline at one end; this may be a read error. The chain couples TRBV5-1 to TRBJ2-1; 9 bases agree with TRBD2. In germline, CDR1 is SGHRS, CDR2 YFSETQ. This CDR3 region has 14 residues. CDR3 residues: CASSEVAGAPERFF. CDR3 bases: TGCGCCAGCAGCGAGGTAGCGGGAGCCCCCGAGCGGTTCTTC.

J is TRBJ2-1 and V is TRBV28; TRBD2 aligns across 11 bases. Germline CDR1 MDHEN, CDR2 SYDVKM. CDR3 size: 16 residues. J gave up 5 bases and V 5 bases, and 8 bases lay outside the gene matches. The CDR3 protein is CASSRTSGQGNNEQFF. The CDR3, as DNA: TGTGCCAGCAGTAGGACTAGCGGGCAGGGGAACAATGAGCAGTTCTTC.

This clone was picked up a small number of times. This rearrangement joins TRBV28 to TRBJ1-1; 8 bases are a match to TRBD1. The length of the CDR3 is 14 residues. The V gene's germline CDR1 is MDHEN and CDR2 SYDVKM. The junction had 1 base not matched to a gene; V was cut back by 3 bases and J by 1 base. CDR3 nucleotides: TGTGCCAGCAGTTTCAGGGGGCCGAACACTGAAGCTTTCTTT. As protein: CASSFRGPNTEAFF.

Points on this clone: Other DNA sequences within the sample encode an identical CDR3. V gene TRBV19 combines with J gene TRBJ1-5, with D hard to call. Deletions cut 2 bases from V and 0 bases from J, with 8 bases between. The length of the CDR3 is 15 residues. CDR1 is LNHDA, CDR2 SQIVND, per germline (reference sequence). This CDR3 is CASSIRWDSNQPQHF. The CDR3 DNA sequence: TGTGCCAGTAGTATAAGGTGGGATAGCAATCAGCCCCAGCATTTT.

This clone appeared a single time. The chain recombines TRBV5-1 with TRBJ2-1, with D possibly TRBD2 on 5 matching bases. CDR1 SGHRS and CDR2 YFSETQ come from the germline V gene. V lost 2 bases and J 8 bases, leaving 14 bases between the germline ends. This CDR3 contains 14 residues. In DNA, the CDR3 is TGCGCCAGCAGCTTCCAGCGTGGAGCGGATGAGCAGTTCTTC. It yields the protein CASSFQRGADEQFF.

The chain links TRBV2 to TRBJ2-5; perhaps TRBD2 as D (6 bases). This CDR3 has 15 residues. Trimming took off 7 bases at V and 7 bases at J, with 22 bases between the two ends. Germline CDR1 SNHLY, CDR2 FYNNEI. CDR3 coding DNA: TGTGCCAGCATCTATGAATTCGCGGGGCAGGGGACCCAGTACTTC. Its translation is CASIYEFAGQGTQYF.

The chain recombines TRBV11-2 with TRBJ1-5, with TRBD1 matching over 7 bases. V was pared by 0 bases and J by 7 bases, with 0 bases of the junction left unmatched. In germline, CDR1 is SGHAT, CDR2 FQNNGV. CDR3 size: 13 residues. The chain's CDR3 is CASSLEGGQPQHF. The DNA of the CDR3 is TGTGCCAGCAGCTTAGAAGGGGGCCAGCCCCAGCATTTT.

The chain carries TRBV5-3 and TRBJ1-2; D is unclear. TRBV5-3 carries the ORF label, with uncertain function. CDR3 length equals 16 residues. V lost 0 bases and J lost 8, with 20 bases in between. The CDR3 nucleotides are TGTGCCAGAAGCTTGGCTGGCCGTTCCAGGATCTGGGGCTACACCTTC. Translation gives CARSLAGRSRIWGYTF.